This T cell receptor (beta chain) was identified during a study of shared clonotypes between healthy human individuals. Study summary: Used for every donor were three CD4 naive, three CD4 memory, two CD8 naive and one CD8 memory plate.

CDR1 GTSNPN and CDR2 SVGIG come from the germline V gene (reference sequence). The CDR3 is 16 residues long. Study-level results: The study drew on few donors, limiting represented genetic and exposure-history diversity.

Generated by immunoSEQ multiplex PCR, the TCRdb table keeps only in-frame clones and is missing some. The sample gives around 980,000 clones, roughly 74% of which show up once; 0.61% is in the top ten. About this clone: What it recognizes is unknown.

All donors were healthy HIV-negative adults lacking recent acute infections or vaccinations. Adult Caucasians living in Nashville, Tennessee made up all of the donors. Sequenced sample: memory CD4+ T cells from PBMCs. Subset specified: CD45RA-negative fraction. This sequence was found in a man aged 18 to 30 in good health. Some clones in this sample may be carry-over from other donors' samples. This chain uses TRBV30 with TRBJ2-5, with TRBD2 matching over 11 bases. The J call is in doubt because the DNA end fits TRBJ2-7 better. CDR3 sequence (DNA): TGTGCCTGGAGCGATGGGACTAGCGGCAGCTACTACGAGCAGTACTTC. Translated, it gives CAWSDGTSGSYYEQYF.